Here is one T cell receptor beta chain with its context. Its antigen is as yet unknown. This sample is part of a study of T cell repertoires in cytomegalovirus infection. Germline lookup yields CDR1 DFQATT and CDR2 SNEGSKA (reference sequence). With 3 bases removed from V and 3 bases from J, the gap between germline ends came to 15 bases. The CDR3 length is 15 residues. TCRdb analysed the reads with MiXCR anew, one entry per CDR3 protein. The repertoire holds around 630,000 distinct CDR3 sequences, with roughly 26% as singletons. Study outcomes and limitations: HLA-C-restricted CMV-specific TCR beta clonotypes prevailed in the ex vivo response.

V is TRBV20-1 and J is TRBJ1-5, with D possibly matching TRBD1 (5 bases). The source of this sequence is a human donor in good health (CMV status not recorded). Some clones in this sample may be carry-over from other donors' samples. Sequenced input: CD8+ T cells from PBMCs. Written as DNA, the CDR3 is TGCAGTGCTAGCCACCCACAGGATTTCAATCAGCCCCAGCATTTT. It codes for CSASHPQDFNQPQHF.